A single sample gave rise to the 25 T cell receptor beta chains below, sequenced in a study of blood T cell repertoires in COVID-19. The data were produced by immunoSEQ multiplex PCR, yet TCRdb's version contains in-frame clones alone and is incomplete. The sample carries approximately 150,000 clones, approximately 82% recorded once. Sequenced material: peripheral blood. The receptors originated from a woman aged 45-59 years in a cohort sampled during active or convalescent COVID-19.

This chain uses TRBV5-1 with TRBJ1-5; 7 bases agree with TRBD1. The CDR3 runs to 14 residues. The J segment lost 8 bases and the V segment lost 1 base, leaving 6 bases of the junction unmatched. CDR1 and CDR2 (germline): SGHRS, YFSETQ. The CDR3: CASSLTTGREPQHF. The CDR3 DNA reads TGCGCCAGCAGCTTGACGACAGGGCGGGAGCCCCAGCATTTT.

V is TRBV5-1 and J is TRBJ1-2; TRBD1 is a possible D gene (5 bases). CDR3 length equals 13 residues. Trimming stripped 0 bases from V and 3 bases from J, with 6 bases between. CDR1 is SGHRS and CDR2 is YFSETQ in the germline V gene. In DNA, the CDR3 is TGCGCCAGCAGCTTGGAACAGGACTATGGCTACACCTTC. Translation gives CASSLEQDYGYTF.

V usage is TRBV6-4 and J usage is TRBJ2-2; D gene ambiguous. Per germline, CDR1 MRHNA and CDR2 SNTAGT. Trimming took 7 bases from V and 2 from J, leaving 11 bases between them. The CDR3 sequence is 14 residues long. CDR3 sequence reads: CASKLQENTGELFF. CDR3 DNA: TGTGCCAGCAAGTTGCAGGAAAACACCGGGGAGCTGTTTTTT.

The J gene is TRBJ2-2, the V gene TRBV11-2; D gene uncertain. This CDR3 spans 14 amino acids. In germline, CDR1 is SGHAT, CDR2 FQNNGV. The V and J ends lost 1 base and 4 bases respectively, with 7 bases between them. The CDR3 region has the DNA TGTGCCAGCAGCTTAGCTCCGGTCACCGGGGAGCTGTTTTTT. This gives the protein CASSLAPVTGELFF.

The chain employs TRBV7-2 and TRBJ2-1; the match to TRBD2 covers 10 bases. V shed 4 bases and J 15 bases; nucleotides not matched to a gene: 12. The CDR3 length is 14 residues. Germline CDR1 and CDR2: SGHTA and FQGNSA. The DNA for the CDR3 is TGTGCCAGCAGCTACTTAGCGGGGGGCCAGTGGACGTTCTTC. Translation gives CASSYLAGGQWTFF.

CDR3 DNA: TGCGCCAGCAGCCCCTGGCAGAGAGGCTCTGGGGCCAACGTCCTGACTTTC. Amino acids: CASSPWQRGSGANVLTF. V gene TRBV4-1 combines with J gene TRBJ2-6; D not certain. Trimming took 4 bases from V and 0 from J, leaving 13 bases between them. Germline CDR1 MGHRA, CDR2 YSYEKL. The length of the CDR3 is 17 residues.

This clone has a single count. V is TRBV5-1 and J is TRBJ1-4, with TRBD1 matching over 7 bases. Germline-derived CDR1 and CDR2 are SGHRS and YFSETQ. This CDR3 contains 14 residues. V shed 4 bases, J shed 8 bases, and the junction held 8 bases outside the gene matches. This CDR3 reads CASSQTGQNEKLFF. CDR3 coding DNA: TGCGCCAGCAGCCAGACAGGGCAAAACGAAAAACTGTTTTTT.

The chain combines TRBV13 with TRBJ2-1, with a weak D call TRBD2 (6 bases). Deletions cut 5 bases from V and 2 bases from J, with 10 bases between. The CDR3 has 14 amino acids. Germline V lookup: CDR1 PRHDT, CDR2 FYEKMQ (reference sequence). The CDR3 sequence is CASSPWGAYNEQFF. The CDR3 region has the DNA TGTGCCAGCAGCCCCTGGGGGGCCTACAATGAGCAGTTCTTC.

The rearrangement joins TRBV10-3 to TRBJ2-5; 11 nucleotides align to TRBD1. Germline V CDR1 and CDR2: ENHRY, SYGVKD. This CDR3 has 18 residues. After removal of 0 bases from V and 0 bases from J, the junction contained 6 bases not matched to a gene. The CDR3 loop is CAISESGGTGGNQETQYF. CDR3 DNA: TGTGCCATCAGTGAGTCGGGAGGGACAGGGGGTAACCAAGAGACCCAGTACTTC.

The chain carries TRBV9 and TRBJ2-1; 10 positions match TRBD1. V lost 0 bases, J lost 10 bases, and 10 bases stayed unmatched. The CDR3 is made up of 16 amino acids. In germline, CDR1 is SGDLS, CDR2 YYNGEE. The CDR3 is CASSVAPGTGAYEQFF. CDR3 DNA: TGTGCCAGCAGCGTAGCTCCCGGGACAGGGGCTTACGAGCAGTTCTTC.

The V and J genes are TRBV30 and TRBJ2-5; TRBD2 aligns across 7 bases. Germline values: CDR1 GTSNPN, CDR2 SVGIG (reference sequence). V gave up 3 bases and J gave up 4 bases; unmatched junction bases: 11. This CDR3 comprises 15 residues. The CDR3 sequence: CAWSYQGLRGETQYF. The CDR3 DNA follows: TGTGCCTGGAGCTACCAGGGACTACGGGGAGAGACCCAGTACTTC.

This sequence joins TRBV4-1 and TRBJ1-4; tentatively, D is TRBD1 (6 bases). The CDR3 is made up of 16 amino acids. Trimming shortened V by 1 base and J by 6 bases, and 15 bases separated the two germline ends. Germline lookup yields CDR1 MGHRA and CDR2 YSYEKL. CDR3 in amino acids: CASSQVLLGADEKLFF. The CDR3 bases are TGCGCCAGCAGCCAAGTTCTCTTGGGGGCGGATGAAAAACTGTTTTTT.

This clone was seen many times. The genes are TRBV19 and TRBJ2-3, with D possibly TRBD2 on 5 matching bases. Germline CDR1 is LNHDA and CDR2 is SQIVND (reference sequence). The CDR3 consists of 12 residues. Deletions cut 6 bases from V and 6 bases from J, with 10 bases between. The CDR3 region is CASSPSGDTQYF. The CDR3, as DNA: TGTGCCAGTAGCCCTTCGGGGGATACGCAGTATTTT.

V and J are TRBV3-1 (or the pseudogene TRBV3-2) and TRBJ2-2; D call uncertain. Trimming took off 1 base at V and 2 bases at J, with 20 bases between the two ends. Germline V gene lookup returns CDR1 LGHDT and CDR2 YNNKEL (reference sequence). The CDR3 runs 19 residues. This CDR3 reads CASSQVSTETQPNTGELFF. In DNA form, the CDR3 reads TGTGCCAGCAGCCAAGTCTCCACAGAGACACAACCAAACACCGGGGAGCTGTTTTTT.

This sequence joins TRBV7-6 and TRBJ1-5; unclear D gene. From germline, CDR1 is SGHVS and CDR2 FNYEAQ. The CDR3 covers 14 residues. V was shortened by 1 base and J by 5 bases, with 9 bases between the two germline ends. This CDR3 is CASSLGGWDQPQHF. The DNA for the CDR3 is TGTGCCAGCAGCTTAGGAGGGTGGGATCAGCCCCAGCATTTT.

The rearrangement uses TRBV2 and TRBJ2-7, with D maybe TRBD2 (6 bases). The CDR3 is made up of 12 amino acids. Trimming cost V 2 bases and J 6 bases, with 8 bases left between them. Germline V gene sequence: CDR1 SNHLY, CDR2 FYNNEI. The CDR3 region is CASSEREVEQYF. The CDR3 DNA follows: TGTGCCAGCAGTGAAAGGGAGGTCGAGCAGTACTTC.

This clone has just a few counts. This chain links TRBV9 with TRBJ2-3; 11 bases are a match to TRBD2. The CDR3 consists of 19 residues. J gave up 5 bases and V 0 bases, and 14 bases lay outside the gene matches. From germline, CDR1 is SGDLS and CDR2 YYNGEE. The CDR3 sequence is CASSVAGGIAGGPLDTQYF. The CDR3, as DNA: TGTGCCAGCAGCGTAGCCGGAGGTATAGCGGGGGGGCCCCTAGATACGCAGTATTTT.

This sequence joins TRBV7-6 and TRBJ1-1, with TRBD1 as a possible D gene (6 bases). Germline CDR1 and CDR2: SGHVS and FNYEAQ. The CDR3 totals 14 residues. V was trimmed by 5 bases and J by 4 bases, leaving 14 bases between them. CDR3 amino acids: CASSRGGASTEAFF. CDR3 coding DNA: TGTGCCAGCAGCCGCGGGGGGGCGAGCACTGAAGCTTTCTTT.

CDR3 bases: TGTGCCAAAACCGGGACAGGGGTAACGGATGGCTACACCTTC. It is translated as CAKTGTGVTDGYTF. This chain uses TRBV19 with TRBJ1-2; 10 bases are a match to TRBD1. Germline CDR1 is LNHDA and CDR2 is SQIVND (reference sequence). After removal of 10 bases from V and 6 bases from J, the junction contained 11 bases not matched to a gene. CDR3 length: 14 amino acids.

This clone was seen just once. The V call is TRBV5-1, the J call TRBJ1-1, with D uncertain. The V end was cut by 4 bases, the J end by 0 bases, with 13 bases between. Germline V gene data show CDR1 as SGHRS and CDR2 as YFSETQ. The CDR3 loop spans 15 amino acids. The CDR3 nucleotides read TGCGCCAGCAGCCCATTTCCAGGCATGAACACTGAAGCTTTCTTT. Protein: CASSPFPGMNTEAFF.

The chain links TRBV10-1 to TRBJ2-2; D unclear. V lost 2 bases and J lost 5, with 12 bases in between. The CDR3 consists of 15 residues. Germline V gene data show CDR1 as WNHNN and CDR2 as SYGVQD (reference sequence). The CDR3 nucleotides read TGCGCCAGCAGTGAGGGCAGTCCAACGACCGGGGAGCTGTTTTTT. Translating gives CASSEGSPTTGELFF.

This clone was counted only a few times. V gene TRBV27 combines with J gene TRBJ2-3; unclear D gene. Germline CDR1 is MNHEY and CDR2 is SMNVEV (reference sequence). V was clipped by 3 bases and J by 2 bases, with 6 bases between them. This CDR3 spans 13 amino acids. CDR3 loop: CASSFSPTDTQYF. The CDR3 DNA is TGTGCCAGCAGTTTTAGTCCCACAGATACGCAGTATTTT.

V and J are TRBV5-1 and TRBJ1-6; D is possibly TRBD1 (6 bases). V shed 1 base and J shed 5 bases, with 7 bases lying between them. Germline assignment: CDR1 SGHRS and CDR2 YFSETQ. The CDR3 covers 14 residues. The CDR3 sequence is CASSLYRDNSPLHF. CDR3 DNA sequence: TGCGCCAGCAGCTTGTACAGGGATAATTCACCCCTCCACTTT.

The V call is TRBV6-1, the J call TRBJ1-2; D unclear. V lost 3 bases and J lost 2, with 7 bases in between. Germline V gene lookup returns CDR1 MNHNS and CDR2 SASEGT. The CDR3 loop spans 13 amino acids. CDR3 bases: TGTGCCAGCAGTGAGCAGGCGAACTATGGCTACACCTTC. The encoded protein is CASSEQANYGYTF.

The chain joins TRBV27 to TRBJ2-7; 8 bases agree with TRBD1. The germline V gene encodes CDR1 MNHEY and CDR2 SMNVEV (reference sequence). The CDR3 length is 15 residues. Losses at the gene ends were 0 bases for V and 5 bases for J; bases not matched to a gene: 6. CDR3 bases: TGTGCCAGCAGTTTATCTGGACAGGGTCCCCACGAGCAGTACTTC. As protein: CASSLSGQGPHEQYF.